Presented here are 32 T cell receptor beta chains from one specimen sequenced in a study of blood T cell repertoires in COVID-19. Using immunoSEQ multiplex PCR, the repertoire was profiled, and TCRdb retains in-frame clones only, with some absent. Found here are just over 150,000 clones, approximately 91% of them singletons; the top ten hold about 2.5%. The sequencing sample was made of peripheral blood. All receptors derive from a woman in her 70s with acute or convalescent COVID-19.

This chain links TRBV28 with TRBJ2-2; weak D call: TRBD2 (6 bases). Germline values: CDR1 MDHEN, CDR2 SYDVKM. This CDR3 is built from 15 residues. V lost 2 bases and J lost 1, with 8 bases in between. The CDR3 is CASSLAGRNTGELFF. In DNA, the CDR3 is TGTGCCAGCAGTTTAGCGGGGCGGAACACCGGGGAGCTGTTTTTT. Supplemented by reference TRBV28 and TRBJ2-2, the full variable domain reads DVKVTQSSRYLVKRTGEKVFLECVQDMDHENMFWYRQDPGLGLRLIYFSYDVKMKEKGDIPEGYSVSREKKERFSLILESASTNQTSMYLCASSLAGRNTGELFFGEGSRLTVL.

The chain joins TRBV18 to TRBJ1-4, with D tentatively TRBD1 (5 bases). CDR3 size: 15 residues. Germline V gene lookup returns CDR1 KGHSH and CDR2 LQKENI. Trimming cost V 3 bases and J 2 bases, with 10 bases left between them. CDR3 region: CASSPSQGTNEKLFF. The CDR3 nucleotides read TGTGCCAGCTCACCCTCGCAGGGCACTAATGAAAAACTGTTTTTT.

The chain combines TRBV9 with TRBJ2-1; 7 bases map to TRBD1. In germline, CDR1 is SGDLS, CDR2 YYNGEE. After removal of 3 bases from V and 0 bases from J, the junction contained 3 bases not matched to a gene. This CDR3 is built from 15 residues. DNA of the CDR3: TGTGCCAGCAGCGCAACAGGGGACTCCTACAATGAGCAGTTCTTC. This translates into CASSATGDSYNEQFF.

The chain has TRBV23-1 and TRBJ1-5, with D possibly TRBD1 on 6 matching bases. TRBV23-1 is flagged as an ORF with uncertain function. This CDR3 comprises 16 residues. With 4 bases removed from V and 10 bases from J, the gap between germline ends came to 23 bases. The CDR3 sequence is CASSRSPRGARKPQHF. CDR3 in DNA: TGCGCCAGCAGTCGTTCACCCAGGGGTGCAAGAAAACCCCAGCATTTT.

The V gene is TRBV6-2 or TRBV6-3, the J gene TRBJ2-4, with D tentatively TRBD1 (6 bases). CDR1 and CDR2 from the germline V gene are MNHEY and SVGEGT. V lost 0 bases, J lost 0 bases, and 12 bases lay in between. CDR3 length: 17 amino acids. In DNA, the CDR3 is TGTGCCAGCAGTTACTCGGGACAAGAACTAGCCAAAAACATTCAGTACTTC. Its translation is CASSYSGQELAKNIQYF.

V is TRBV7-2 and J is TRBJ2-3; D is possibly TRBD1 (5 bases). The V gene lost 3 bases and the J gene lost 8 bases, with 18 bases spanning the gap. From germline, CDR1 is SGHTA and CDR2 FQGNSA. The CDR3 is made up of 15 amino acids. CDR3 protein: CASSLQDLGRGTQYF. The CDR3 region has the DNA TGTGCCAGCAGCTTGCAAGATCTGGGAAGGGGTACGCAGTATTTT.

The chain is built from TRBV30 and TRBJ2-5; a weak D match, TRBD2 (6 bases). The CDR3 is 13 amino acids. The V end was cut by 0 bases, the J end by 4 bases, with 9 bases between. CDR1 is GTSNPN and CDR2 is SVGIG in the germline V gene (reference sequence). CDR3 sequence (DNA): TGTGCCTGGAGTGTTGGAGGGGTAGAGACCCAGTACTTC. Protein product: CAWSVGGVETQYF.

The chain recombines TRBV5-5 with TRBJ2-5; 8 bases align to TRBD1. The germline V gene encodes CDR1 SGHKS and CDR2 YYEKEE (reference sequence). The CDR3 contains 17 residues. The V segment lost 2 bases and the J segment 3 bases; nucleotides outside the gene matches: 12. CDR3 amino acids: CASSLGMARGLEETQYF. In DNA form, the CDR3 reads TGTGCCAGCAGCTTAGGGATGGCCAGGGGGCTGGAAGAGACCCAGTACTTC.

The J gene is TRBJ1-6, the V gene TRBV19; weak D call: TRBD1 (5 bases). The CDR3 covers 13 residues. Germline V gene sequence: CDR1 LNHDA, CDR2 SQIVND (reference sequence). CDR3 loop: CAPQGFLSIPLHF. The CDR3 nucleotides read TGTGCGCCCCAGGGTTTTTTGTCTATACCCCTCCACTTT. The whole variable domain, remainder taken from reference TRBV19 and TRBJ1-6, is DGGITQSPKYLFRKEGQNVTLSCEQNLNHDAMYWYRQDPGQGLRLIYYSQIVNDFQKGDIAEGYSVSREKKESFPLTVTSAQKNPTAFYLCAPQGFLSIPLHFGNGTRLTVT.

This clone was seen only once. The CDR3 reads CASSPAKGEGYTF. CDR3 DNA: TGTGCCAGCTCACCAGCTAAAGGGGAAGGCTACACCTTC. The genes are TRBV18 and TRBJ1-2; D possibly corresponds to TRBD1 (5 bases). The V gene lost 2 bases and the J gene lost 8 bases, with 12 bases spanning the gap. The CDR3 runs to 13 residues. Germline V lookup: CDR1 KGHSH, CDR2 LQKENI. Complete variable domain (other parts from reference TRBV18 and TRBJ1-2): NAGVMQNPRHLVRRRGQEARLRCSPMKGHSHVYWYRQLPEEGLKFMVYLQKENIIDESGMPKERFSAEFPKEGPSILRIQQVVRGDSAAYFCASSPAKGEGYTFGSGTRLTVV.

This chain connects TRBV7-2 to TRBJ1-2; TRBD1 matches 8 bases. CDR1 SGHTA and CDR2 FQGNSA come from the germline V gene. The CDR3 extends over 15 amino acids. V lost 2 bases to trimming and J lost 0 bases; unmatched junction nucleotides: 2. CDR3 in amino acids: CASSLQGAPNYGYTF. The CDR3 coding sequence is TGTGCCAGCAGCTTACAGGGGGCTCCTAACTATGGCTACACCTTC.

This chain links TRBV19 with TRBJ2-1; 10 bases are shared with TRBD1. V shed 8 bases and J 7 bases; nucleotides not matched to a gene: 8. Germline V CDR1 and CDR2: LNHDA, SQIVND (reference sequence). The CDR3 sequence is 14 residues long. The CDR3 is CASSRQGAWNEQFF. As DNA, the CDR3 is TGTGCCAGTTCTAGACAGGGGGCTTGGAATGAGCAGTTCTTC.

The V call is TRBV28, the J call TRBJ2-2, with 7 positions matching TRBD1. CDR3 length: 14 residues. Germline loops: CDR1 MDHEN, CDR2 SYDVKM. Germline trimming cut 5 bases from V and 4 bases from J; bases unmatched to any gene: 4. CDR3 region: CASSPAGGTGELFF. The CDR3 bases are TGTGCCAGCAGTCCGGCAGGGGGCACCGGGGAGCTGTTTTTT.

The rearrangement links TRBV7-9 to TRBJ2-2; TRBD2 matches 12 bases. The V gene end was trimmed by 5 bases and the J gene end by 5 bases; junction bases not matched to a gene: 6. The germline CDR1 and CDR2 sequences are SEHNR and FQNEAQ (reference sequence). This CDR3 region has 16 residues. CDR3 in amino acids: CASSLLAGGNTGELFF. Written as DNA, the CDR3 is TGTGCCAGCAGCCTCCTAGCGGGGGGGAATACCGGGGAGCTGTTTTTT.

The rearrangement joins TRBV29-1 to TRBJ2-2; perhaps TRBD2 as D (7 bases). From germline, CDR1 is SQVTM and CDR2 ANQGSEA. V gave up 5 bases and J gave up 0 bases, with 13 bases separating them. This CDR3 has 15 residues. This CDR3 is CSVPRGASNTGELFF. The CDR3 DNA reads TGCAGCGTTCCTCGGGGGGCCTCGAACACCGGGGAGCTGTTTTTT.

The chain recombines TRBV7-9 with TRBJ2-3; the match to TRBD2 covers 12 bases. The V and J ends lost 5 bases and 2 bases, in that order; junction bases with no gene match: 11. CDR1 is SEHNR and CDR2 is FQNEAQ in the germline V gene (reference sequence). The CDR3 loop spans 18 amino acids. CDR3 region: CASSPRRLAGAHTDTQYF. The CDR3 nucleotides read TGTGCCAGCAGCCCCCGAAGACTAGCGGGGGCCCACACAGATACGCAGTATTTT.

This clone appeared a single time. The rearrangement joins TRBV2 to TRBJ1-3, with D possibly TRBD1 on 6 matching bases. V was shortened by 2 bases and J by 0 bases, with 17 bases between the two germline ends. This CDR3 region has 18 residues. Germline V gene data show CDR1 as SNHLY and CDR2 as FYNNEI. The CDR3 DNA reads TGTGCCAGCAGTGAATTTGAGACAGGTTACCGCTCTGGAAACACCATATATTTT. This gives the protein CASSEFETGYRSGNTIYF.

The chain is built from TRBV19 and TRBJ2-3; D is unresolved. Trimming shortened V by 5 bases and J by 3 bases, and 6 bases separated the two germline ends. The germline CDR1 and CDR2 sequences are LNHDA and SQIVND (reference sequence). The CDR3 totals 12 residues. This CDR3 is CASSVGTDTQYF. CDR3 in DNA: TGTGCCAGTAGTGTCGGGACAGATACGCAGTATTTT.

V is TRBV19 and J is TRBJ2-3; no clear D gene. The CDR3 is made up of 14 amino acids. V dropped 3 bases and J dropped 0 bases, with 7 bases sitting between them. Germline CDR1 reads LNHDA; CDR2 reads SQIVND (reference sequence). The CDR3 nucleotides are TGTGCCAGTAGTATTGGAGCTAGCACAGATACGCAGTATTTT. Encoded protein: CASSIGASTDTQYF.

This chain joins TRBV5-1 and TRBJ1-1; possibly TRBD1 for D (5 bases). V lost 4 bases and J 5 bases, leaving 18 bases between the germline ends. Germline-derived CDR1 and CDR2 are SGHRS and YFSETQ. The CDR3 spans 15 residues. CDR3 coding DNA: TGCGCCAGCAGCCCGAGGTCAGGGAGGGTAACTGAAGCTTTCTTT. This sequence encodes CASSPRSGRVTEAFF. The whole variable domain, filled in from reference TRBV5-1 and TRBJ1-1, reads KAGVTQTPRYLIKTRGQQVTLSCSPISGHRSVSWYQQTPGQGLQFLFEYFSETQRNKGNFPGRFSGRQFSNSRSEMNVSTLELGDSALYLCASSPRSGRVTEAFFGQGTRLTVV.

The chain employs TRBV2 and TRBJ1-1; D is ambiguous. Germline V gene lookup returns CDR1 SNHLY and CDR2 FYNNEI. The V end was cut by 9 bases, the J end by 3 bases, with 11 bases between. The CDR3 runs 12 residues. The CDR3 is CASTGEDTEAFF. DNA of the CDR3: TGTGCCAGTACTGGGGAGGACACTGAAGCTTTCTTT.

This clone has only one observation. The chain recombines TRBV27 with TRBJ2-2; D remains ambiguous. The germline gives CDR1 MNHEY, CDR2 SMNVEV (reference sequence). V lost 6 bases and J lost 4, with 9 bases in between. This CDR3 is built from 13 residues. This CDR3 is CASRSLFTGELFF. CDR3 nucleotides: TGTGCCAGCAGATCTCTGTTCACCGGGGAGCTGTTTTTT.

This chain uses TRBV6-5 with TRBJ2-1, with a possible D match to TRBD2 (6 bases). The CDR3 sequence is 15 residues long. Between the trimmed V and J ends, which lost 6 bases and 0 bases, there was a span of 12 bases. The V gene's germline CDR1 is MNHEY and CDR2 SVGAGI. The CDR3 here is CASRPGSVSYNEQFF. The CDR3, as DNA: TGTGCCAGCAGGCCCGGGAGCGTCTCCTACAATGAGCAGTTCTTC.

This clone appeared once. The chain combines TRBV7-9 with TRBJ2-2, with a weak D call TRBD2 (5 bases). Trimming took 1 base from V and 4 from J, leaving 13 bases between them. The germline gives CDR1 SEHNR, CDR2 FQNEAQ (reference sequence). CDR3 length: 16 amino acids. The CDR3 loop is CASSLVGPSRTGELFF. As DNA, the CDR3 is TGTGCCAGCAGCTTAGTCGGTCCTAGCCGCACCGGGGAGCTGTTTTTT. The complete variable domain, with remaining parts taken from reference TRBV7-9 and TRBJ2-2, reads DTGVSQNPRHKITKRGQNVTFRCDPISEHNRLYWYRQTLGQGPEFLTYFQNEAQLEKSRLLSDRFSAERPKGSFSTLEIQRTEQGDSAMYLCASSLVGPSRTGELFFGEGSRLTVL.

Regarding this clone: The sample holds other DNA sequences that translate to the same CDR3. This rearrangement joins TRBV30 to TRBJ2-7; D is unresolved. CDR3 size: 13 residues. V lost 4 bases and J lost 0, with 10 bases in between. The germline V gene has CDR1 GTSNPN and CDR2 SVGIG (reference sequence). The CDR3 reads CAWTSGLSYEQYF. CDR3 DNA sequence: TGTGCCTGGACATCTGGGCTCTCCTACGAGCAGTACTTC.

This chain links TRBV7-9 with TRBJ1-1; TRBD1 might be the D (5 bases). Trimming removed 4 bases from V and 0 bases from J, with 12 bases in between. The germline V gene encodes CDR1 SEHNR and CDR2 FQNEAQ (reference sequence). The CDR3 length is 15 residues. The CDR3 sequence is CASSSSGSMNTEAFF. CDR3 sequence (DNA): TGTGCCAGCAGCTCATCAGGGTCCATGAACACTGAAGCTTTCTTT. The full variable domain, in which reference TRBV7-9 and TRBJ1-1 provide the parts outside the CDR3, is DTGVSQNPRHKITKRGQNVTFRCDPISEHNRLYWYRQTLGQGPEFLTYFQNEAQLEKSRLLSDRFSAERPKGSFSTLEIQRTEQGDSAMYLCASSSSGSMNTEAFFGQGTRLTVV.

CDR3 amino acids: CASSERGLGYSPLHF. CDR3 DNA sequence: TGTGCCAGCAGTGAACGGGGATTAGGGTATTCACCCCTCCACTTT. The chain has TRBV25-1 and TRBJ1-6; the D is unclear. With 2 bases removed from V and 8 bases from J, the gap between germline ends came to 13 bases. The CDR3 has 15 residues. Germline V gives CDR1 MGHDK, CDR2 SYGVNS. Full variable domain (rest looked up from reference TRBV25-1 and TRBJ1-6): EADIYQTPRYLVIGTGKKITLECSQTMGHDKMYWYQQDPGMELHLIHYSYGVNSTEKGDLSSESTVSRIRTEHFPLTLESARPSHTSQYLCASSERGLGYSPLHFGNGTRLTVT.

This clone was detected only a few times. V gene TRBV18 combines with J gene TRBJ1-2; 8 nucleotides match TRBD1. CDR1 KGHSH and CDR2 LQKENI come from the germline V gene. The CDR3 sequence is 13 residues long. V gave up 3 bases and J gave up 6 bases; unmatched junction bases: 3. CDR3 in amino acids: CASSPGQGNGYTF. The CDR3 region has the DNA TGTGCCAGCTCACCTGGACAGGGAAATGGCTACACCTTC.

The chain joins TRBV6-5 to TRBJ1-2, with 7 bases that match TRBD1. The V gene end was trimmed by 6 bases and the J gene end by 8 bases; junction bases not matched to a gene: 6. This CDR3 contains 12 residues. CDR1 MNHEY and CDR2 SVGAGI come from the germline V gene. The CDR3 loop reads CASRGQPSGYTF. The CDR3 DNA follows: TGTGCCAGCAGGGGACAGCCTAGCGGCTACACCTTC.

This rearrangement joins TRBV19 to TRBJ1-5; TRBD1 aligns across 8 bases. J lost 4 bases, V lost 3 bases, and 20 bases had no gene match. The CDR3 sequence is 20 residues long. Germline CDR1 reads LNHDA; CDR2 reads SQIVND (reference sequence). The CDR3 region has the DNA TGTGCCAGTAGTATCTTCGCCCGGACAGGGAGAGGTGGCCGGAATCAGCCCCAGCATTTT. This translates into CASSIFARTGRGGRNQPQHF.

The chain couples TRBV9 to TRBJ1-3; 8 bases are a match to TRBD1. Germline V gives CDR1 SGDLS, CDR2 YYNGEE. CDR3 length: 17 residues. V lost 3 bases and J lost 4; bases outside the gene matches: 12. CDR3 loop: CASSAYPGGAAGNTIYF. The CDR3, as DNA: TGTGCCAGCAGCGCCTATCCAGGGGGCGCAGCCGGAAACACCATATATTTT.

This chain connects TRBV7-2 to TRBJ2-1; 8 positions agree with TRBD2. The ends lost 1 base at V and 7 bases at J; junction bases unmatched: 6. Germline V gene lookup returns CDR1 SGHTA and CDR2 FQGNSA. This CDR3 has 15 amino acids. CDR3 protein: CASSLVSGGRNEQFF. DNA of the CDR3: TGTGCCAGCAGCTTAGTGTCGGGGGGGCGTAATGAGCAGTTCTTC.